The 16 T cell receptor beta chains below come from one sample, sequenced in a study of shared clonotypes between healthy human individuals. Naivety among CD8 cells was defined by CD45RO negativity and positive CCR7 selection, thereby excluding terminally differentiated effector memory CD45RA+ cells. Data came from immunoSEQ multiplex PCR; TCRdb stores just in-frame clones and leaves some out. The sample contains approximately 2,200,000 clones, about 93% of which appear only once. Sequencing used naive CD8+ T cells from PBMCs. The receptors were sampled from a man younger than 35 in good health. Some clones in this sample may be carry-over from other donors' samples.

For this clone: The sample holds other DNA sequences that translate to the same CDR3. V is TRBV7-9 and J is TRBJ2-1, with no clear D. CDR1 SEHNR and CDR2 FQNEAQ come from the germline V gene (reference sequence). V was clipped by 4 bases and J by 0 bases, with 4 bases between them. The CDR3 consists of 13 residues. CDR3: CASSSNSYNEQFF. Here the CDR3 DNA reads TGTGCCAGCAGCTCAAACTCCTACAATGAGCAGTTCTTC.

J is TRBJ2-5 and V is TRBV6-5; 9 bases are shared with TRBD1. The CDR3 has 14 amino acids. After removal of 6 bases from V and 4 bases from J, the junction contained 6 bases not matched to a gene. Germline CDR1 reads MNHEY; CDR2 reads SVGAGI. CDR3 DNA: TGTGCCAGCAGAAGGACAGGGGCCGGAGAGACCCAGTACTTC. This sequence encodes CASRRTGAGETQYF.

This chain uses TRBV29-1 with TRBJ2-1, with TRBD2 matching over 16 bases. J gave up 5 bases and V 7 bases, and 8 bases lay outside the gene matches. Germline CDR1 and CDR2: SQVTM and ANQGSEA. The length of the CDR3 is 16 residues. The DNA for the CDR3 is TGCAGCGCCAAAGGGACTAGCGGGAGGGGAAACAATGAGCAGTTCTTC. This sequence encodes CSAKGTSGRGNNEQFF.

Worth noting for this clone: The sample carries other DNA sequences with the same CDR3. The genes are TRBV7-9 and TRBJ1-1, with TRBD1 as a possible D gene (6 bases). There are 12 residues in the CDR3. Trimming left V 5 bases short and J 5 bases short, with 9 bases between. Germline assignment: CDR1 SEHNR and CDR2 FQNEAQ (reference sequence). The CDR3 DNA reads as TGTGCCAGCAGCCCCAGGGGAACTGAAGCTTTCTTT. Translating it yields CASSPRGTEAFF.

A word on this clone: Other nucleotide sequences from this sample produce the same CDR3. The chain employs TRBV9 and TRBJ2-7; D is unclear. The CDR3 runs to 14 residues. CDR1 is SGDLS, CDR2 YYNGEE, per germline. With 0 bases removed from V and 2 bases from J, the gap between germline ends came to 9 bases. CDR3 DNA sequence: TGTGCCAGCAGCGTAGGGGCCAGCCCCTACGAGCAGTACTTC. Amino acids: CASSVGASPYEQYF.

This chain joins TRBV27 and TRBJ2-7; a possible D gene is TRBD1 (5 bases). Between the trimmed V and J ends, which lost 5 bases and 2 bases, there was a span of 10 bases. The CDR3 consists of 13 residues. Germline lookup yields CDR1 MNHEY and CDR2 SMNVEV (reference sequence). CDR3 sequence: CASSNGQTYEQYF. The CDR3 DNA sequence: TGTGCCAGCAGTAATGGACAAACCTACGAGCAGTACTTC.

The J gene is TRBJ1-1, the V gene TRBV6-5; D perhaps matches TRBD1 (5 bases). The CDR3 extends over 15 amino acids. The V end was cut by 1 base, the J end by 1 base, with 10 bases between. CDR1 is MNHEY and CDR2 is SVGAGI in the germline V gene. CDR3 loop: CASSYYYRRNTEAFF. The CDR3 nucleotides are TGTGCCAGCAGTTACTACTACAGGAGGAACACTGAAGCTTTCTTT.

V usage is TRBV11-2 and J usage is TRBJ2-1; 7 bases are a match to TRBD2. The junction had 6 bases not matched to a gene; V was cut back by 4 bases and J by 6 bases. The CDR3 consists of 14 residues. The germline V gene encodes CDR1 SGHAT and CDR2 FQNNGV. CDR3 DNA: TGTGCCAGCAGCTGGGCGGGAGAGATCAATGAGCAGTTCTTC. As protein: CASSWAGEINEQFF.

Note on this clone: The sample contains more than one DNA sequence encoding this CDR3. In DNA form, the CDR3 reads TGTGCCAGCAGTTTGAGGACCGCTGCCTACGAGCAGTACTTC. Protein: CASSLRTAAYEQYF. This sequence joins TRBV27 and TRBJ2-7, with D uncertain. Trimming stripped 3 bases from V and 2 bases from J, with 11 bases between. This CDR3 contains 14 residues. CDR1 is MNHEY and CDR2 is SMNVEV in the germline V gene (reference sequence).

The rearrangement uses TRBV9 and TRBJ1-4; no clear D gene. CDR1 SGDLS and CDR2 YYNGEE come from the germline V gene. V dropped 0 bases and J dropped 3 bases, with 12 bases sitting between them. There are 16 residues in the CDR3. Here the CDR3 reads CASSVVPDGANEKLFF. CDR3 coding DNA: TGTGCCAGCAGCGTAGTTCCCGACGGCGCTAATGAAAAACTGTTTTTT.

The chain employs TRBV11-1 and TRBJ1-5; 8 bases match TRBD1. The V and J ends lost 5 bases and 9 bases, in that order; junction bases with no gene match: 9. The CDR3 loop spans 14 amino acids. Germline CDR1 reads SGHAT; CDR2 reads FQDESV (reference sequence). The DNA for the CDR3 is TGTGCCAGCAGCCCGGGGACAGGAGATTGGCCCCAGCATTTT. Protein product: CASSPGTGDWPQHF.

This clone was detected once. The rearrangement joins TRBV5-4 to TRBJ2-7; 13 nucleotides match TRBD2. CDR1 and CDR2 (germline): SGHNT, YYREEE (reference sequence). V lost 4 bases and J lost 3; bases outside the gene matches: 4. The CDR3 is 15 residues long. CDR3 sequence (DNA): TGTGCCAGCAGCGCGGGGACTAGCGGGATCTACGAGCAGTACTTC. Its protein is CASSAGTSGIYEQYF.

CDR3 bases: TGTGCCAGCAGTTACTCTCGGAGGGTGGCGGGTTCACCCCTCCACTTT. Protein sequence: CASSYSRRVAGSPLHF. The chain carries TRBV6-5 and TRBJ1-6; D unclear. Germline assignment: CDR1 MNHEY and CDR2 SVGAGI. V lost 0 bases and J 9 bases, leaving 15 bases between the germline ends. The CDR3 contains 16 residues.

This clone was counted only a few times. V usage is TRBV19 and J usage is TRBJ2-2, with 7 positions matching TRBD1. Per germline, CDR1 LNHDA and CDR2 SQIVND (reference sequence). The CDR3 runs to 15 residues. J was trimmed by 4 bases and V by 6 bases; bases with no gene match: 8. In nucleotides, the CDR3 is TGTGCCAGTAGCTCGACAGGGATTGGCACCGGGGAGCTGTTTTTT. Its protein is CASSSTGIGTGELFF.

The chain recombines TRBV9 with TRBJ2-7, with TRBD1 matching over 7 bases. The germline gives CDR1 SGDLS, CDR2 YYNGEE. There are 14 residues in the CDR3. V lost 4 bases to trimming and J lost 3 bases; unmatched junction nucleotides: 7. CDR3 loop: CASSPRTGRYEQYF. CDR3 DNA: TGTGCCAGCAGCCCCCGGACAGGACGCTACGAGCAGTACTTC.

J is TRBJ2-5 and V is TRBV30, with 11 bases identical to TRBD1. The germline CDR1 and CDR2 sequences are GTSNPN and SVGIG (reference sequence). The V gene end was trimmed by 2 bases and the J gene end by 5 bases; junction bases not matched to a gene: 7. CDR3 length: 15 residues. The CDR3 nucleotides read TGTGCCTGGAGTCCTTCCGGGACAGGGGGGGAGACCCAGTACTTC. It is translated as CAWSPSGTGGETQYF.